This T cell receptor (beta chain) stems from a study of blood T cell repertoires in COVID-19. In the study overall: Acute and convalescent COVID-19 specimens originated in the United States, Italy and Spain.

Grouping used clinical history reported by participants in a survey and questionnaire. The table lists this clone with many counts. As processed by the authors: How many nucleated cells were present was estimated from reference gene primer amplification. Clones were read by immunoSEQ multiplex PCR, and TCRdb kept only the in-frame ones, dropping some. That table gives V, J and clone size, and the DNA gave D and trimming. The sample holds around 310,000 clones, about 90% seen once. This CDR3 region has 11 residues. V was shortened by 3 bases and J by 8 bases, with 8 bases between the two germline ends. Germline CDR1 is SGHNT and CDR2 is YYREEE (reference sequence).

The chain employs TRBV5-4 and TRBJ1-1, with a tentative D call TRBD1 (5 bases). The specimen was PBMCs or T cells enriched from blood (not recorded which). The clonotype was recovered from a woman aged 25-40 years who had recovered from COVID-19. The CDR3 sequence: CASSSTAEAFF. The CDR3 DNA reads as TGTGCCAGCAGCTCGACAGCGGAAGCTTTCTTT.